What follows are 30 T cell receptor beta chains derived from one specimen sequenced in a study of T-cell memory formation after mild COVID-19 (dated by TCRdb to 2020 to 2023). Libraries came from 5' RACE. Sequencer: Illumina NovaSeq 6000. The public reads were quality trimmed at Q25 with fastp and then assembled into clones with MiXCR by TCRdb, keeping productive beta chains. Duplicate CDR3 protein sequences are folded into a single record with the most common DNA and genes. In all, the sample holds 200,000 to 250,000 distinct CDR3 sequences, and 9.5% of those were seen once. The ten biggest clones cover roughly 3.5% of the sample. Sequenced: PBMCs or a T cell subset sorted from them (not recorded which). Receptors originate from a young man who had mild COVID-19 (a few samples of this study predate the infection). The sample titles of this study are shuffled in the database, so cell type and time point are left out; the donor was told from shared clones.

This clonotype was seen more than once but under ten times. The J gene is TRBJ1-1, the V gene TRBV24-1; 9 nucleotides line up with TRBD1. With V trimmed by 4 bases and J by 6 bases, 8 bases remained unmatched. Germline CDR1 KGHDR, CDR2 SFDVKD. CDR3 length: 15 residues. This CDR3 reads CATSDPGQGVSEAFF. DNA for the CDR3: TGTGCCACCAGTGACCCGGGACAGGGAGTGTCTGAAGCTTTCTTT.

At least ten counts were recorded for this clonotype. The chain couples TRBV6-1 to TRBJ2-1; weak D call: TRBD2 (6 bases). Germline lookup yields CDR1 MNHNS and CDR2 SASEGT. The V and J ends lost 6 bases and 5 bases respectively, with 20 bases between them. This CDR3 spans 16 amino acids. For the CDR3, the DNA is TGTGCCAGCAGACTCGGGTCGGGACGGGGGAACAATGAGCAGTTCTTC. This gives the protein CASRLGSGRGNNEQFF.

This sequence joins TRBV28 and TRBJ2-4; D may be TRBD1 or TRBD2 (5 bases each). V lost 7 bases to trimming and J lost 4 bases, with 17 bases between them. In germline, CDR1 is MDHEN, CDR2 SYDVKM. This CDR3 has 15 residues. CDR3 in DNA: TGTGCCAGCAAAGGACACCGAGGGTCAAAAAACATTCAGTACTTC. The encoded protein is CASKGHRGSKNIQYF.

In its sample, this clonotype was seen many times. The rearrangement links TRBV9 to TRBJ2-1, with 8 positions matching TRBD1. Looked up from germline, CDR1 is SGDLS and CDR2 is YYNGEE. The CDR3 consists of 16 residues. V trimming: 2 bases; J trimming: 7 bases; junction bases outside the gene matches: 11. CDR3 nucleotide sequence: TGTGCCAGCAGCGTCGACAGGGGAAACAGTCTTAATGAGCAGTTCTTC. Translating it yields CASSVDRGNSLNEQFF.

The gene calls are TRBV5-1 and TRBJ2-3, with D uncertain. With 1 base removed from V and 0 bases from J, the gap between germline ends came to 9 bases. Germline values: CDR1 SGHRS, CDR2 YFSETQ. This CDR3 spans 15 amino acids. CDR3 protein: CASSLLSTSTDTQYF. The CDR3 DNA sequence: TGCGCCAGCAGCTTGTTGAGTACTAGCACAGATACGCAGTATTTT. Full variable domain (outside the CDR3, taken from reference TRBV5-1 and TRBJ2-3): KAGVTQTPRYLIKTRGQQVTLSCSPISGHRSVSWYQQTPGQGLQFLFEYFSETQRNKGNFPGRFSGRQFSNSRSEMNVSTLELGDSALYLCASSLLSTSTDTQYFGPGTRLTVL.

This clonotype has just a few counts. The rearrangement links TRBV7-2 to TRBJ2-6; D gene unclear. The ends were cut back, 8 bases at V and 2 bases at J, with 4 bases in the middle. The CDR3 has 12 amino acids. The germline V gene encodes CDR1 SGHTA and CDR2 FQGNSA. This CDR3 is CASRPGANVLTF. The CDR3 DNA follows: TGTGCCAGCCGACCTGGGGCCAACGTCCTGACTTTC.

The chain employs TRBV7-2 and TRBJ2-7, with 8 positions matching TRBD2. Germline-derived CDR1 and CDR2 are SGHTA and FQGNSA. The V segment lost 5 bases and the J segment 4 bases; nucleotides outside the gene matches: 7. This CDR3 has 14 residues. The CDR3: CASSGGAGEYEQYF. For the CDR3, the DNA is TGTGCCAGCAGCGGCGGAGCGGGGGAGTACGAGCAGTACTTC.

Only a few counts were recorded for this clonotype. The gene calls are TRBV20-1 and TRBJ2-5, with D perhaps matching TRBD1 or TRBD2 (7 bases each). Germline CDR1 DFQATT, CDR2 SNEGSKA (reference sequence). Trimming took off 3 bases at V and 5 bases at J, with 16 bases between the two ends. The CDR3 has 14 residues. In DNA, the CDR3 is TGCAGTGCTAGTAACAGGGGAGGGCAGGAGACCCAGTACTTC. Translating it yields CSASNRGGQETQYF.

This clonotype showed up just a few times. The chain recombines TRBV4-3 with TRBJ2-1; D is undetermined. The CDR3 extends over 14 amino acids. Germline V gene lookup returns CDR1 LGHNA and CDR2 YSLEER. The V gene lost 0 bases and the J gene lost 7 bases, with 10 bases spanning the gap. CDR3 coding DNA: TGCGCCAGCAGCCAAGATATAAGGGTAAATGAGCAGTTCTTC. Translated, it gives CASSQDIRVNEQFF.

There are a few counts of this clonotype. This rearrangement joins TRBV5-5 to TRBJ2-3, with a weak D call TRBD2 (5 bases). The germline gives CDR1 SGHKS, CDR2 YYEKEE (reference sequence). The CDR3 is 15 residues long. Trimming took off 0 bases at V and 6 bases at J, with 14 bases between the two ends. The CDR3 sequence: CASSLVRGRTDTQYF. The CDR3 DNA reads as TGTGCCAGCAGCTTGGTCCGCGGGCGAACGGATACGCAGTATTTT. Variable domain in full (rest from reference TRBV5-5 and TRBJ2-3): DAGVTQSPTHLIKTRGQQVTLRCSPISGHKSVSWYQQVLGQGPQFIFQYYEKEERGRGNFPDRFSARQFPNYSSELNVNALLLGDSALYLCASSLVRGRTDTQYFGPGTRLTVL.

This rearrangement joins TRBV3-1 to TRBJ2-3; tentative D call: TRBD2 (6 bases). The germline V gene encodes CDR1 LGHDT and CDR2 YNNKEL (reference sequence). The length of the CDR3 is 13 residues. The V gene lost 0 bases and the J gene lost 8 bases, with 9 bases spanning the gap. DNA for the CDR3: TGTGCCAGCAGCCAAGATACAGCGGGTACGCAGTATTTT. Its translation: CASSQDTAGTQYF.

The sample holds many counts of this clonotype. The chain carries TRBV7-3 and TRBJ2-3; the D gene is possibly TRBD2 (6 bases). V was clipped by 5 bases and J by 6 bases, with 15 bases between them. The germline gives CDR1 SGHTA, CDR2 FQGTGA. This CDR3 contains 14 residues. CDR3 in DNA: TGTGCCAGCAGCCGAGCGGGTTCACCGGATACGCAGTATTTT. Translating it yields CASSRAGSPDTQYF.

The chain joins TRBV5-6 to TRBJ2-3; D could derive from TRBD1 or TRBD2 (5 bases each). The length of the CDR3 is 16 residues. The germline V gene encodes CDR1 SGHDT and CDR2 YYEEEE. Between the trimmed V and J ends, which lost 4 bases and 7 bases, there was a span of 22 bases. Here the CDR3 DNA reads TGTGCCAGCAGCCCCGACGGTCGGGGCCGTCTTAATACGCAGTATTTT. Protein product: CASSPDGRGRLNTQYF.

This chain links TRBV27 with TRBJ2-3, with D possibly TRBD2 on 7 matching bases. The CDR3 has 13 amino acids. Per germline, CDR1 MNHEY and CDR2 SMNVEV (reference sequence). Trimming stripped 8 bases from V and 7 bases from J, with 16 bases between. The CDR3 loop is CASQGGGRNTQYF. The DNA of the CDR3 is TGTGCCAGCCAAGGGGGGGGGCGTAATACGCAGTATTTT.

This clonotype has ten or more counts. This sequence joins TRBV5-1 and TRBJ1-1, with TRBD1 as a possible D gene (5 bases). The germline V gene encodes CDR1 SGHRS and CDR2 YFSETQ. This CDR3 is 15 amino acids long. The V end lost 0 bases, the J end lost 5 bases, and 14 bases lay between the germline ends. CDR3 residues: CASSLVGRDSTEAFF. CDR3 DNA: TGCGCCAGCAGCTTGGTAGGCAGGGATTCGACTGAAGCTTTCTTT.

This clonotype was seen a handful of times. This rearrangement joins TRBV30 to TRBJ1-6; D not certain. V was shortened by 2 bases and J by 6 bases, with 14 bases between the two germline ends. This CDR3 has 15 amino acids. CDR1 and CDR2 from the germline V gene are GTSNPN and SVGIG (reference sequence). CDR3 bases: TGTGCCTGGAGTCCCCGAGACTATAGTAATTCACCCCTCCACTTT. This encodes CAWSPRDYSNSPLHF.

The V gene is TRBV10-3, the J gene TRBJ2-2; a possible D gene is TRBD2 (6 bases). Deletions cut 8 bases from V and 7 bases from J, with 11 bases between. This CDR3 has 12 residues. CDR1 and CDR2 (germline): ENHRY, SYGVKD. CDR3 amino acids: CAIQTSGGELFF. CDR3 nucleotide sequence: TGTGCCATCCAGACTAGTGGCGGGGAGCTGTTTTTT.

The chain's CDR3 is CASSPGQGLSEAFF. CDR3 nucleotides: TGTGCCAGCAGCCCTGGGCAGGGCTTATCTGAAGCTTTCTTT. The chain combines TRBV7-9 with TRBJ1-1, with a possible D match to TRBD1 (5 bases). Germline CDR1 SEHNR, CDR2 FQNEAQ (reference sequence). Trimming took 5 bases from V and 6 from J, leaving 16 bases between them. The CDR3 has 14 residues.

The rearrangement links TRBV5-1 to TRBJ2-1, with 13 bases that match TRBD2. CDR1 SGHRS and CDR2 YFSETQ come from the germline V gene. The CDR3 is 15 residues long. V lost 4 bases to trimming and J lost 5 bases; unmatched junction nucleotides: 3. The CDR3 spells CASSAGTSGDNEQFF. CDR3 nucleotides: TGCGCCAGCAGCGCGGGGACTAGCGGGGACAATGAGCAGTTCTTC.

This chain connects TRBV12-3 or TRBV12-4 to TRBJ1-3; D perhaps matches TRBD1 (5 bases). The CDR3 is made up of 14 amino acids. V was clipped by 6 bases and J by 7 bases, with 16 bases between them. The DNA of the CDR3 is TGTGCCAGCAGCCACCAGGGTAGCGGGAACACCATATATTTT. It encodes CASSHQGSGNTIYF.

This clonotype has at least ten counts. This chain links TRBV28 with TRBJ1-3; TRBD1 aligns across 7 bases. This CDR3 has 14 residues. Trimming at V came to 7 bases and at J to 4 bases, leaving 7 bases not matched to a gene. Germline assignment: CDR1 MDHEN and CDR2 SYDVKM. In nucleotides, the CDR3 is TGTGCCAGCATGGACAGGCCTACCGGAAACACCATATATTTT. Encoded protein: CASMDRPTGNTIYF.

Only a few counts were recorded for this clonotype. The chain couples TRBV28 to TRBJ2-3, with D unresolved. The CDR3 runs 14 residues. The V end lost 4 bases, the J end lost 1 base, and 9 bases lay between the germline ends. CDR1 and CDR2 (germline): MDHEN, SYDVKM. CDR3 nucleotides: TGTGCCAGCAGTTCTCCGGCTGGCACAGATACGCAGTATTTT. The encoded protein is CASSSPAGTDTQYF.

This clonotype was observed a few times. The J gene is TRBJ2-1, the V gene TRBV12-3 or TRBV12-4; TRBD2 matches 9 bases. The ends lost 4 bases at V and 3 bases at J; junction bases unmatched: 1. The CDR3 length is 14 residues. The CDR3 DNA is TGTGCCAGCAGTTCTAGCGGGGTCTACAATGAGCAGTTCTTC. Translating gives CASSSSGVYNEQFF.

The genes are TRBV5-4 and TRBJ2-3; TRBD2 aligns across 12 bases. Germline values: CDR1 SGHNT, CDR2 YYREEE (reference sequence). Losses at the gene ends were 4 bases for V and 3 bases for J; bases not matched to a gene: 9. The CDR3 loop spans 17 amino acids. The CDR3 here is CASSPATSGGWTDTQYF. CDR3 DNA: TGTGCCAGCAGCCCCGCTACTAGCGGGGGGTGGACAGATACGCAGTATTTT. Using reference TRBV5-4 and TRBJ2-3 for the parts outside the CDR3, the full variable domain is ETGVTQSPTHLIKTRGQQVTLRCSSQSGHNTVSWYQQALGQGPQFIFQYYREEENGRGNFPPRFSGLQFPNYSSELNVNALELDDSALYLCASSPATSGGWTDTQYFGPGTRLTVL.

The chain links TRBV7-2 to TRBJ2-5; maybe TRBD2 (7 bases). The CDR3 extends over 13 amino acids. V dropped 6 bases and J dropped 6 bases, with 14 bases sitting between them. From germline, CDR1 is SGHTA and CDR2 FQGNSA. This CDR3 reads CASRQKGGKTQYF. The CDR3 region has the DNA TGTGCCAGCAGGCAAAAGGGGGGGAAGACCCAGTACTTC.

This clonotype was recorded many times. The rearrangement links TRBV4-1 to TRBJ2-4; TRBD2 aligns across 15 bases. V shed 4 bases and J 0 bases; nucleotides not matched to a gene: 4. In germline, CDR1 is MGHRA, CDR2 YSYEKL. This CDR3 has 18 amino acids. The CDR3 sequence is CASSPGLAGGLAKNIQYF. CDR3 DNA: TGCGCCAGCAGCCCGGGACTAGCGGGGGGCCTAGCCAAAAACATTCAGTACTTC.

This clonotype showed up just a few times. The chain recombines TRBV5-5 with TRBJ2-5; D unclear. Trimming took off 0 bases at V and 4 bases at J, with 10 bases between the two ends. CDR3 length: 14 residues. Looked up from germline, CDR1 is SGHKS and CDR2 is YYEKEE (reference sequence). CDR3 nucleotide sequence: TGTGCCAGCAGCTTGGGGGGTTACGGAGAGACCCAGTACTTC. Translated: CASSLGGYGETQYF.

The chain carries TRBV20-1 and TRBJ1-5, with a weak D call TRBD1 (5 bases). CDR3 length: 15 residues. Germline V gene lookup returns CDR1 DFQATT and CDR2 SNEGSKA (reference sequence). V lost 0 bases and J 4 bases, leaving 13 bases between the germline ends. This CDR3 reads CSARDLRGENQPQHF. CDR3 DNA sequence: TGCAGTGCTAGAGATCTACGGGGGGAGAATCAGCCCCAGCATTTT.

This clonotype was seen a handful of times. This CDR3 reads CASSLVGVYGYTF. In nucleotides, the CDR3 is TGTGCCAGCAGCCTCGTTGGGGTATATGGCTACACCTTC. The rearrangement links TRBV6-6 to TRBJ1-2; D not resolved. Germline V CDR1 and CDR2: MNHNY, SVGAGI (reference sequence). CDR3 size: 13 residues. Trimming cost V 6 bases and J 5 bases, with 13 bases left between them.

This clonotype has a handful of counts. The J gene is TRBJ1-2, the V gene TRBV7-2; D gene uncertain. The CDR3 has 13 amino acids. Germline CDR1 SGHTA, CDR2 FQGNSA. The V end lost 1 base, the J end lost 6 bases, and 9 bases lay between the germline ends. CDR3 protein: CASSLDGRDGYTF. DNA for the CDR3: TGTGCCAGCAGCTTAGATGGGAGGGATGGCTACACCTTC.